The 24 T cell receptor beta chains below come from one sample, sequenced in a study of identical twins. TCRdb re-called the 5' RACE reads with MiXCR, one entry per CDR3 protein. The top ten hold 0.27% of the sample, which has 1.5 million to 2 million distinct CDR3 sequences, roughly 35% seen once. Specimen: cord blood. These receptors were collected from a newborn girl in good health.

This chain joins TRBV20-1 and TRBJ2-3, with 9 bases matching TRBD2. V lost 2 bases and J lost 3; bases outside the gene matches: 6. CDR1 is DFQATT and CDR2 is SNEGSKA in the germline V gene (reference sequence). The CDR3 contains 15 residues. CDR3 sequence reads: CSARLRGGVTDTQYF. DNA of the CDR3: TGCAGTGCTAGATTGCGCGGGGGGGTTACAGATACGCAGTATTTT.

This chain uses TRBV11-2 with TRBJ1-2; unclear D gene. Germline values: CDR1 SGHAT, CDR2 FQNNGV. CDR3 length equals 13 residues. V was cut by 1 base and J by 4 bases, with 7 bases left in between. The CDR3 loop is CASSLALRYGYTF. The CDR3, as DNA: TGTGCCAGCAGCTTAGCGTTGCGCTATGGCTACACCTTC.

The chain combines TRBV3-1 with TRBJ2-1; the match to TRBD2 covers 9 bases. V was pared by 4 bases and J by 2 bases, with 6 bases of the junction left unmatched. The length of the CDR3 is 16 residues. Germline V gene sequence: CDR1 LGHDT, CDR2 YNNKEL (reference sequence). CDR3 DNA sequence: TGTGCCAGCAGCCCCATAGCGGGGGTGACCTACAATGAGCAGTTCTTC. It specifies CASSPIAGVTYNEQFF.

The chain has TRBV5-8 and TRBJ2-3, with 13 positions matching TRBD2. V lost 4 bases to trimming and J lost 2 bases; unmatched junction nucleotides: 4. The CDR3 spans 16 residues. Germline-derived CDR1 and CDR2 are SGHTS and YDEGEE. The CDR3 DNA sequence: TGTGCCAGCAGCAGAGGGACTAGCGGGAACACAGATACGCAGTATTTT. Translated: CASSRGTSGNTDTQYF.

The V gene is TRBV7-9, the J gene TRBJ2-7, with TRBD2 matching 9 bases. The CDR3 runs to 15 residues. The trim removed 3 bases at V and 7 bases at J, leaving 10 bases unmatched. Germline V lookup: CDR1 SEHNR, CDR2 FQNEAQ (reference sequence). This chain's CDR3 is CASSFRLAEYNEQYF. The CDR3 coding sequence is TGTGCCAGCAGCTTTAGACTAGCGGAATACAATGAGCAGTACTTC.

V usage is TRBV9 and J usage is TRBJ2-7, with D possibly TRBD1 on 6 matching bases. The V gene's germline CDR1 is SGDLS and CDR2 YYNGEE. The CDR3 is 15 residues long. Between the trimmed V and J ends, which lost 3 bases and 5 bases, there was a span of 18 bases. Written as DNA, the CDR3 is TGTGCCAGCAGCGCAGAGGACAGTTCCTTCCACGAGCAGTACTTC. Its protein is CASSAEDSSFHEQYF.

This clonotype was counted only a few times. Just one base apart from a much larger clone, this may be a read error. The rearrangement joins TRBV10-3 to TRBJ2-1, with D possibly matching TRBD2 (6 bases). The germline V gene encodes CDR1 ENHRY and CDR2 SYGVKD. The V end was cut by 2 bases, the J end by 2 bases, with 7 bases between. The CDR3 covers 14 residues. This CDR3 reads CAISEGGAYNEQFF. The CDR3 DNA reads TGTGCCATCAGTGAGGGAGGGGCCTACAATGAGCAGTTCTTC.

This clonotype was counted only a few times. The V gene is TRBV7-9, the J gene TRBJ2-6, with 14 bases aligning to TRBD2. V lost 5 bases, J lost 2 bases, and 11 bases stayed unmatched. The CDR3 runs 20 residues. Germline CDR1 is SEHNR and CDR2 is FQNEAQ (reference sequence). The CDR3 DNA follows: TGTGCCAGCAGCCCACCCCTCGGGACTAGCGGGAGTACTGGGGCCAACGTCCTGACTTTC. The encoded protein is CASSPPLGTSGSTGANVLTF.

V usage is TRBV9 and J usage is TRBJ2-3; 14 bases are a match to TRBD2. Looked up from germline, CDR1 is SGDLS and CDR2 is YYNGEE. This CDR3 has 17 amino acids. V gave up 3 bases and J gave up 4 bases; unmatched junction bases: 7. As DNA, the CDR3 is TGTGCCAGCAGCGATCCTCTGACTAGCGGGGGGGCAGATACGCAGTATTTT. Translating it yields CASSDPLTSGGADTQYF. The whole variable domain, remainder taken from reference TRBV9 and TRBJ2-3, is DSGVTQTPKHLITATGQRVTLRCSPRSGDLSVYWYQQSLDQGLQFLIQYYNGEERAKGNILERFSAQQFPDLHSELNLSSLELGDSALYFCASSDPLTSGGADTQYFGPGTRLTVL.

This clonotype appeared a few times. V gene TRBV7-6 combines with J gene TRBJ2-1, with 9 positions matching TRBD2. The CDR3 is 16 residues long. Germline CDR1 is SGHVS and CDR2 is FNYEAQ. Trimming removed 5 bases from V and 6 bases from J; junction bases left unmatched: 11. CDR3 loop: CASSVPSGKVGNEQFF. In DNA form, the CDR3 reads TGTGCCAGCAGCGTACCTAGCGGGAAGGTGGGCAATGAGCAGTTCTTC.

The V call is TRBV21-1, the J call TRBJ2-7; the table's D call TRBD1 went unverified against the DNA. TRBV21-1 is reported as a pseudogene. CDR3 size: 17 residues. The CDR3 region is CASSMKPDRVFSYEQYF. In DNA form, the CDR3 reads TGTGCCAGCAGCATGAAACCAGACAGGGTCTTCTCCTACGAGCAGTACTTC.

The rearrangement uses TRBV4-2 and TRBJ2-5, with 13 bases matching TRBD2. CDR1 LGHNA and CDR2 YNFKEQ come from the germline V gene. Trimming removed 3 bases from V and 5 bases from J; junction bases left unmatched: 9. CDR3 length: 17 amino acids. As DNA, the CDR3 is TGTGCCAGCAGCCAGGACCCCGGACTAGCGGGAGTTGAGACCCAGTACTTC. Translating it yields CASSQDPGLAGVETQYF.

This clonotype appeared a few times. The gene calls are TRBV6-6 and TRBJ2-2; tentatively, D is TRBD1 (6 bases). V shed 0 bases and J shed 5 bases, with 7 bases lying between them. CDR1 and CDR2 (germline): MNHNY, SVGAGI (reference sequence). The CDR3 covers 14 residues. CDR3 protein: CASSYSTGTGELFF. The CDR3 nucleotides read TGTGCCAGCAGTTACTCTACAGGGACCGGGGAGCTGTTTTTT.

The chain couples TRBV7-2 to TRBJ1-5; D gene uncertain. V shed 0 bases and J shed 7 bases, with 13 bases lying between them. The CDR3 is 15 residues long. CDR1 is SGHTA and CDR2 is FQGNSA in the germline V gene. The CDR3 DNA follows: TGTGCCAGCAGCTTAGCGAGGTCTGTTGAGCAGCCCCAGCATTTT. Its protein product is CASSLARSVEQPQHF. The complete variable domain, with remaining parts taken from reference TRBV7-2 and TRBJ1-5, reads GAGVSQSPSNKVTEKGKDVELRCDPISGHTALYWYRQSLGQGLEFLIYFQGNSAPDKSGLPSDRFSAERTGGSVSTLTIQRTQQEDSAVYLCASSLARSVEQPQHFGDGTRLSIL.

The J gene is TRBJ2-7, the V gene TRBV20-1, with D perhaps TRBD2 (5 bases). TRBJ2-5 matches the DNA end more closely, so the J call is doubtful. CDR3 length: 15 residues. Germline-derived CDR1 and CDR2 are DFQATT and SNEGSKA (reference sequence). The CDR3 reads CSARDLRGPQETQYF. For the CDR3, the DNA is TGCAGTGCTAGAGATCTGCGCGGGCCACAAGAGACCCAGTACTTC.

CDR3 coding DNA: TGCGCCAGCAGCCAGGGGGTCCCTCTAGCCAAAAACATTCAGTACTTC. Protein product: CASSQGVPLAKNIQYF. The chain joins TRBV4-1 to TRBJ2-4; D is possibly TRBD1 or TRBD2 (5 bases each). The CDR3 runs to 16 residues. In germline, CDR1 is MGHRA, CDR2 YSYEKL. Trimming took off 3 bases at V and 0 bases at J, with 12 bases between the two ends.

This clonotype has a count of ten or more. One end of the junction varies from germline; a read error may be responsible. This chain uses TRBV5-1 with TRBJ2-1; no clear D gene. The CDR3 covers 11 residues. Per the germline V gene, CDR1 is SGHRS and CDR2 is YFSETQ. The CDR3: CASSLGREQFF. CDR3 nucleotides: TGTGCCAGCAGCCTAGGACGAGAGCAGTTCTTC.

In its sample, this clonotype was seen many times. The chain employs TRBV9 and TRBJ1-2; 9 bases agree with TRBD1. The V segment lost 3 bases and the J segment 0 bases; nucleotides outside the gene matches: 0. Germline-derived CDR1 and CDR2 are SGDLS and YYNGEE. The CDR3 runs to 14 residues. The CDR3 loop is CASSGQGANYGYTF. In DNA, the CDR3 is TGTGCCAGCAGCGGACAGGGGGCTAACTATGGCTACACCTTC.

This clonotype was found a few times. V gene TRBV5-1 combines with J gene TRBJ1-3, with D unresolved. The V gene lost 0 bases and the J gene lost 0 bases, with 10 bases spanning the gap. This CDR3 has 16 residues. Germline V gene sequence: CDR1 SGHRS, CDR2 YFSETQ. The CDR3 sequence: CASSLAQLSSGNTIYF. CDR3 sequence (DNA): TGCGCCAGCAGCTTGGCTCAGCTAAGCTCTGGAAACACCATATATTTT.

This sequence joins TRBV20-1 and TRBJ1-6; TRBD1 is a possible D gene (6 bases). The V end lost 5 bases, the J end lost 9 bases, and 17 bases lay between the germline ends. CDR3 length equals 14 residues. Per germline, CDR1 DFQATT and CDR2 SNEGSKA (reference sequence). CDR3 in amino acids: CSALRGGGGSPLHF. The CDR3 DNA reads TGCAGTGCTCTCCGAGGGGGGGGCGGTTCACCCCTCCACTTT.

The chain combines TRBV4-2 with TRBJ2-7, with D tentatively TRBD1 (5 bases). CDR1 is LGHNA, CDR2 YNFKEQ, per germline. CDR3 length: 16 amino acids. The ends were cut back, 1 base at V and 7 bases at J, with 20 bases in the middle. CDR3 sequence: CASSQGNRQNLYEQYF. The CDR3 coding sequence is TGTGCCAGCAGCCAAGGAAACCGACAGAATCTATATGAGCAGTACTTC.

There are many counts of this clonotype. The CDR3 reads CASTQRGDFYEQYF. The CDR3 DNA reads TGTGCCAGCACCCAAAGGGGGGATTTCTACGAGCAGTACTTC. This chain joins TRBV6-1 and TRBJ2-7; D may correspond to TRBD1 or TRBD2 (6 bases each). Trimming left V 7 bases short and J 3 bases short, with 16 bases between. Germline CDR1 and CDR2: MNHNS and SASEGT. The CDR3 consists of 14 residues.

The gene calls are TRBV7-9 and TRBJ1-1; no definite D call. Trimming left V 3 bases short and J 3 bases short, with 5 bases between. The germline CDR1 and CDR2 sequences are SEHNR and FQNEAQ (reference sequence). This CDR3 has 12 amino acids. DNA of the CDR3: TGTGCCAGCAGCTTTACAGACACTGAAGCTTTCTTT. Protein product: CASSFTDTEAFF.

The CDR3 region has the DNA TGCAGTGCCCGACCAGGTCGGATCGAACTCAATAATTCACCCCTCCACTTT. This sequence encodes CSARPGRIELNNSPLHF. V usage is TRBV20-1 and J usage is TRBJ1-6; D is ambiguous. V lost 6 bases to trimming and J lost 5 bases, with 23 bases between them. CDR1 and CDR2 from the germline V gene are DFQATT and SNEGSKA (reference sequence). CDR3 length: 17 amino acids.